Presented here are 7 T cell receptor beta chains from one specimen sequenced in a study of tumor and adjacent non-tumor tissue in lung cancer. The template was RNA from unsorted bulk tissue. The library came from three nested PCR rounds adapted from ARM-PCR protocols. Each CDR3 protein is one row after TCRdb ran MiXCR on the multiplex PCR reads. The data show about 68,000 distinct CDR3 sequences, 55% to 75% seen once. Sequencing input: lung tumor tissue. The receptors shown here come from a man between 45 and 60 years old with non-small cell lung cancer.

In its sample, this clonotype was seen many times. The chain combines TRBV6-1 with TRBJ1-2, with TRBD1 identical over 9 bases. The germline CDR1 and CDR2 sequences are MNHNS and SASEGT. The CDR3 extends over 16 amino acids. Germline trimming cut 0 bases from V and 5 bases from J; bases unmatched to any gene: 7. CDR3 sequence (DNA): TGTGCCAGCAGTGAAGCGTGGGACAGGGTTTTTTATGGCTACACCTTC. Protein sequence: CASSEAWDRVFYGYTF.

In this sample, this clonotype turned up a few times. The rearrangement links TRBV9 to TRBJ2-7; the match to TRBD2 covers 15 bases. This CDR3 region has 17 residues. Germline trimming cut 3 bases from V and 1 base from J; bases unmatched to any gene: 5. Germline CDR1 SGDLS, CDR2 YYNGEE. The CDR3 spells CASSDGTSGRKSYEQYF. Here the CDR3 DNA reads TGTGCCAGCAGCGACGGGACTAGCGGGAGGAAATCCTACGAGCAGTACTTC.

Remarks on this clonotype: This may be a read error, as it is one base from a much larger clone. J is TRBJ2-5 and V is TRBV10-2; 11 nucleotides agree with TRBD2. V was clipped by 6 bases and J by 5 bases; unmatched bases: 11. Germline lookup yields CDR1 WSHSY and CDR2 SAAADI. The CDR3 extends over 16 amino acids. The CDR3 region is CASSLELAGVGETQYF. Written as DNA, the CDR3 is TGCGCCAGCAGCTTGGAACTAGCGGGAGTCGGGGAGACCCAGTACTTC.

The gene calls are TRBV29-1 and TRBJ1-2; D not certain. Germline CDR1 and CDR2: SQVTM and ANQGSEA. The CDR3 is 11 residues long. V gave up 3 bases and J gave up 3 bases, with 5 bases separating them. CDR3 nucleotide sequence: TGCAGCGTTGACCAAGACTATGGCTACACCTTC. This translates into CSVDQDYGYTF.

The CDR3 nucleotides are TGTGCCACCAGTGGTACAACGCGGGGACAGGGGACCCAGTACTTC. Protein: CATSGTTRGQGTQYF. The chain employs TRBV24-1 and TRBJ2-5, with 9 bases lining up with TRBD1. Trimming cost V 5 bases and J 7 bases; bases outside gene matches: 10. This CDR3 comprises 15 residues. The V gene's germline CDR1 is KGHDR and CDR2 SFDVKD.

This clonotype was seen a single time. At one end, the junction sequence differs from germline, possibly due to a read error. This chain joins TRBV29-1 and TRBJ2-1; 8 positions agree with TRBD2. This CDR3 has 16 amino acids. Germline-derived CDR1 and CDR2 are SQVTM and ANQGSEA. CDR3 loop: CSVEPLLAGGRNAQFF. Here the CDR3 DNA reads TGCAGCGTTGAACCTCTTCTGGCGGGGGGAAGAAATGCGCAGTTCTTC.

Comments on this clonotype: The junction and the germline gene differ at one end; a read error may be behind it. J is TRBJ1-2 and V is TRBV4-1; D remains unclear. This CDR3 comprises 14 residues. CDR1 and CDR2 from the germline V gene are MGHRA and YSYEKL. CDR3: CASSREQQNYGYIF. In DNA, the CDR3 is TGCGCCAGCAGCCGCGAACAGCAGAACTATGGCTACATCTTC.